The clone carrying this T cell receptor (beta chain) was counted only a few times. Its target is not known. The donors were members of the validation cohort, which comprised 90 to 150 subjects and was separate from the first cohort of 600 to 850 subjects. This sample was included in a study of cytomegalovirus exposure and HLA in healthy donors. Study-wide results and caveats: A subsequent analysis found that TCR clusters from the first cohort also tended to co-occur in the roughly 120 validation repertoires, with about 94% of cluster scores above 0. The study put some 150 TCR beta chains on its list as cytomegalovirus-associated.

V was trimmed by 3 bases and J by 5 bases, leaving 13 bases between them. The germline V gene has CDR1 SEHNR and CDR2 FQNEAQ (reference sequence). There are 14 residues in the CDR3. Sequencing used immunoSEQ multiplex PCR; TCRdb keeps in-frame clones, though not all of them. The sample lists hundreds of thousands of clones, 86% occurring once. The chain couples TRBV7-9 to TRBJ1-1, with D perhaps TRBD1 (5 bases). Sequenced: PBMCs. The sequence was collected from a woman aged 18-30 years in good health and CMV-seronegative. In DNA form, the CDR3 reads TGTGCCAGCAGCTTGGGGGGTACAAAAACTGAAGCTTTCTTT. This codes for CASSLGGTKTEAFF.